Listed below are T cell receptor beta chains from one sample, sequenced in a study of OX40 agonist ivuxolimab in advanced cancers. Method: immunoSEQ multiplex PCR; TCRdb's copy keeps in-frame clones and lacks some. The sample consists of about 37,000 clones, roughly 80% of them appearing once. The specimen comprised CD4+ or CD8+ T cells sorted from blood, sampled in a trial of the OX40 agonist ivuxolimab. These receptors came from an adult with an advanced solid tumor such as melanoma, head and neck, liver or kidney cancer. Each CDR3 is given with its conserved first and last residue. The order of the fields is J gene, clone size, D gene, V gene, CDR3 DNA, CDR3 protein. A D gene is named only where the DNA matches it firmly. Clone sizes are given selectively: once, few, many, or a class where the clone is expanded.

>TRBJ2-2|.|TRBD2|TRBV9
TGTGCCAGCAGCGCGAGAGCGGGAGTAAGGACCGGGGAGCTGTTTTTT
CASSARAGVRTGELFF
>TRBJ1-2|.|.|TRBV14
TGTGCCAGCAGCATATCGGGCCCGACGGGGGGCTACACCTTC
CASSISGPTGGYTF
>TRBJ1-2|.|.|TRBV7-2
TGTGCCAGCAGCTTAGTGTCCAGCCCGGGGGATGGCTACACCTTC
CASSLVSSPGDGYTF
>TRBJ1-6|.|.|TRBV14
TGTGCCAGCAGCCAAGGCCCCAGGGATTCACCCCTCCACTTT
CASSQGPRDSPLHF
>TRBJ2-3|.|.|TRBV7-9
TGTGCCAGCAGCCCCGGAGAGCTCGCAGATACGCAGTATTTT
CASSPGELADTQYF
>TRBJ1-1|.|.|TRBV5-6
TGTGCCAGCAGCCCCGGGAGGGGAGCATCTGAAGCTTTCTTT
CASSPGRGASEAFF
>TRBJ2-7|few|TRBD1|TRBV5-4
TGTGCCAGCAGCTCAGGGGGCCGAAAGTGGGAGCAGTACTTC
CASSSGGRKWEQYF
>TRBJ2-7|.|TRBD1|TRBV27
TGTGCCAGCAGTCTCGGGGACAGGGGGAAGTACGAGCAGTACTTC
CASSLGDRGKYEQYF
>TRBJ2-2|.|TRBD2|TRBV7-6
TGTGCCAGCACCCCGGGACTAGCGGGAGCATCGGGCACCGGGGAGCTGTTTTTT
CASTPGLAGASGTGELFF
>TRBJ1-6|.|.|TRBV7-3
TGTGCCAGCAGCTTAGACGCTTCACCCCTCCACTTT
CASSLDASPLHF
>TRBJ2-5|.|.|TRBV6-6
TGTGCCAGCAGGACGGGGGCAGAGACCCAGTACTTC
CASRTGAETQYF
>TRBJ2-7|.|.|TRBV19
TGTGCCAGTAGTATGTCAGCGGGCGACTCCTACGAGCAGTACTTC
CASSMSAGDSYEQYF
>TRBJ2-4|.|TRBD1|TRBV5-1
TGCGCCAGCAGCATCAGGGGGCCAGAAGAAACCCCACTAGCCAAAAACATTCAGTACTTC
CASSIRGPEETPLAKNIQYF
>TRBJ2-6|.|.|TRBV7-2
TGTGCCAGCAGCTTACAGGGTCCAGGGGCCAACGTCCTGACTTTC
CASSLQGPGANVLTF
>TRBJ2-7|few|.|TRBV7-9
TGTGCCAGCAGCTTAGGTTTGCGGGGCAGAGACTACGAGCAGTACTTC
CASSLGLRGRDYEQYF
>TRBJ2-5|few|TRBD2|TRBV28
TGTGCCAGCACCCCCGCCCGTCTTAAAACTAGTGGGAGGGCCCAGTACTTC
CASTPARLKTSGRAQYF